These 28 T cell receptor beta chains share one sample of origin, sequenced in a study of cytomegalovirus exposure and HLA in healthy donors. Profiled with immunoSEQ multiplex PCR; TCRdb holds only in-frame clones, not every one. The sample includes about 200,000 clones, about three quarters of them seen just once. Sample: PBMCs. The receptor set was obtained from a young woman in good health and CMV-seronegative.

The chain recombines TRBV15 with TRBJ1-2, with D maybe TRBD1 (5 bases). Germline V gives CDR1 LNHNV, CDR2 YYDKDF (reference sequence). Trimming stripped 4 bases from V and 5 bases from J, with 17 bases between. The CDR3 is 15 amino acids. This CDR3 reads CATSTTGYGPYGYTF. CDR3 nucleotide sequence: TGTGCCACCAGCACTACAGGTTACGGGCCGTATGGCTACACCTTC.

The chain recombines TRBV5-4 with TRBJ1-5; 9 bases are shared with TRBD1. There are 15 residues in the CDR3. Germline CDR1 is SGHNT and CDR2 is YYREEE (reference sequence). The V gene end was trimmed by 4 bases and the J gene end by 1 base; junction bases not matched to a gene: 3. DNA for the CDR3: TGTGCCAGCAGCCCGGGACAGGGCAGCAATCAGCCCCAGCATTTT. Its translation is CASSPGQGSNQPQHF.

The chain recombines TRBV4-2 with TRBJ2-3; the D gene is possibly TRBD2 (6 bases). Germline V gene sequence: CDR1 LGHNA, CDR2 YNFKEQ. The V gene lost 0 bases and the J gene lost 0 bases, with 16 bases spanning the gap. This CDR3 has 18 amino acids. For the CDR3, the DNA is TGTGCCAGCAGCCAAGATACAGGTCGAGGGACTAGCACAGATACGCAGTATTTT. It is translated as CASSQDTGRGTSTDTQYF.

The CDR3 DNA reads as TGTGCCAGCAGCTTAGGGGGCAGCGACTATGGCTACACCTTC. This codes for CASSLGGSDYGYTF. This chain connects TRBV7-8 to TRBJ1-2; D might be TRBD1 (5 bases). Trimming removed 1 base from V and 3 bases from J, with 9 bases in between. Germline CDR1 is SGHVS and CDR2 is FQNEAQ. The CDR3 contains 14 residues.

The chain is built from TRBV7-9 and TRBJ1-5; unclear D gene. The germline gives CDR1 SEHNR, CDR2 FQNEAQ (reference sequence). Trimming cost V 1 base and J 3 bases, with 10 bases left between them. CDR3 length equals 15 residues. CDR3 residues: CASSLGPGFNQPQHF. DNA for the CDR3: TGTGCCAGCAGCTTAGGGCCAGGCTTCAATCAGCCCCAGCATTTT.

This clone occurred once. This chain connects TRBV6-1 to TRBJ1-2; D call uncertain. The length of the CDR3 is 13 residues. V was pared by 0 bases and J by 8 bases, with 10 bases between. Germline V CDR1 and CDR2: MNHNS, SASEGT. The CDR3 DNA is TGTGCCAGCAGTGAAGCAGGGAGGGAGGGCTACACCTTC. The encoded protein is CASSEAGREGYTF.

The chain is built from TRBV6-4 and TRBJ2-7; 10 bases align to TRBD2. V lost 4 bases and J lost 4; bases outside the gene matches: 4. This CDR3 is 14 amino acids long. Germline lookup yields CDR1 MRHNA and CDR2 SNTAGT. For the CDR3, the DNA is TGTGCCAGCAGTGCAGCGGGAGGGGAGTACGAGCAGTACTTC. This encodes CASSAAGGEYEQYF.

This rearrangement joins TRBV7-3 to TRBJ1-1; the match to TRBD1 covers 7 bases. CDR3 length equals 16 residues. Trimming took 3 bases from V and 3 from J; bases not matched to a gene: 10. CDR1 and CDR2 (germline): SGHTA, FQGTGA. The chain's CDR3 is CASSLRGPGTDTEAFF. CDR3 DNA: TGTGCCAGCAGCTTGAGGGGCCCCGGGACAGACACTGAAGCTTTCTTT.

On this clone: At the DNA level, this CDR3 is encoded by other sequences in the same sample as well. CDR3 DNA sequence: TGTGCCAGCAGCTTTAGTGGGGGGAATCAGCCCCAGCATTTT. Amino acids: CASSFSGGNQPQHF. V usage is TRBV7-2 and J usage is TRBJ1-5, with a tentative D call TRBD1 (5 bases). Germline assignment: CDR1 SGHTA and CDR2 FQGNSA. The CDR3 is 14 residues long. Trimming took off 3 bases at V and 4 bases at J, with 10 bases between the two ends.

In its sample, this clone was seen a few times. V usage is TRBV29-1 and J usage is TRBJ2-3; D uncertain. V was shortened by 5 bases and J by 6 bases, with 12 bases between the two germline ends. CDR1 is SQVTM, CDR2 ANQGSEA, per germline. The CDR3 is made up of 12 amino acids. This chain's CDR3 is CSVLLPGDTQYF. The CDR3 region has the DNA TGCAGCGTTCTCCTACCTGGTGATACGCAGTATTTT.

This chain links TRBV6-6 with TRBJ2-1, with a weak D call TRBD1 (6 bases). This CDR3 is built from 15 residues. The germline gives CDR1 MNHNY, CDR2 SVGAGI (reference sequence). Trimming took off 5 bases at V and 4 bases at J, with 15 bases between the two ends. CDR3 loop: CASSPTGTLYNEQFF. For the CDR3, the DNA is TGTGCCAGCAGTCCAACCGGGACACTTTACAATGAGCAGTTCTTC.

The genes are TRBV28 and TRBJ2-7; possibly TRBD1 for D (6 bases). Germline-derived CDR1 and CDR2 are MDHEN and SYDVKM. Trimming removed 8 bases at V and 3 bases at J, with 11 bases between. This CDR3 is built from 12 residues. The CDR3, as DNA: TGTGCCAGCCAGGGGTCCCTCTACGAGCAGTACTTC. It encodes CASQGSLYEQYF.

In this sample, this clone turned up a few times. The chain carries TRBV19 and TRBJ2-2; TRBD1 aligns across 7 bases. CDR3 length: 15 amino acids. CDR1 is LNHDA and CDR2 is SQIVND in the germline V gene (reference sequence). With 3 bases clipped from V and 5 bases from J, the junction kept 6 bases outside the gene matches. The CDR3 bases are TGTGCCAGTAGTATTGGACAGGTTGGGACCGGGGAGCTGTTTTTT. This codes for CASSIGQVGTGELFF. The full variable domain, its missing parts supplied by reference TRBV19 and TRBJ2-2, is DGGITQSPKYLFRKEGQNVTLSCEQNLNHDAMYWYRQDPGQGLRLIYYSQIVNDFQKGDIAEGYSVSREKKESFPLTVTSAQKNPTAFYLCASSIGQVGTGELFFGEGSRLTVL.

V is TRBV30 and J is TRBJ2-5; 10 nucleotides line up with TRBD2. Germline CDR1 is GTSNPN and CDR2 is SVGIG (reference sequence). Trimming took 5 bases from V and 7 from J; bases not matched to a gene: 13. This CDR3 spans 15 amino acids. This CDR3 is CAWEKGLAAPGTQYF. Here the CDR3 DNA reads TGTGCCTGGGAGAAAGGACTAGCGGCCCCAGGGACCCAGTACTTC.

The chain recombines TRBV7-7 with TRBJ2-2, with 7 bases lining up with TRBD1. Germline CDR1 and CDR2: SSHAT and FNYEAQ (reference sequence). This CDR3 is built from 13 residues. V dropped 8 bases and J dropped 2; count of bases not matched to a gene: 2. CDR3 coding DNA: TGTGCCAGCGGGGACAGTAACACCGGGGAGCTGTTTTTT. Amino acid sequence: CASGDSNTGELFF.

The V gene is TRBV6-6, the J gene TRBJ2-3; no firm D call. This CDR3 region has 15 residues. Trimming cost V 0 bases and J 0 bases, with 7 bases left between them. CDR1 and CDR2 (germline): MNHNY, SVGAGI (reference sequence). CDR3 residues: CASSYSTGSTDTQYF. DNA for the CDR3: TGTGCCAGCAGTTACTCGACCGGGAGCACAGATACGCAGTATTTT.

CDR3 in amino acids: CASSAQGDQPQHF. DNA of the CDR3: TGTGCCAGCAGCGCACAGGGGGATCAGCCCCAGCATTTT. The rearrangement uses TRBV9 and TRBJ1-5; 8 nucleotides match TRBD1. V was clipped by 3 bases and J by 5 bases; unmatched bases: 1. CDR3 length: 13 amino acids. Germline CDR1 reads SGDLS; CDR2 reads YYNGEE.

V is TRBV5-4 and J is TRBJ1-6, with 10 nucleotides matching TRBD1. The CDR3 spans 14 residues. With V trimmed by 4 bases and J by 7 bases, 2 bases remained unmatched. Germline V lookup: CDR1 SGHNT, CDR2 YYREEE (reference sequence). For the CDR3, the DNA is TGTGCCAGCAGCCCGGGACAGGGGAATTCACCCCTCCACTTT. Amino acid sequence: CASSPGQGNSPLHF.

The chain recombines TRBV5-1 with TRBJ2-5; D gene ambiguous. Germline CDR1 and CDR2: SGHRS and YFSETQ. The CDR3 spans 14 residues. Trimming pared 4 bases from V and 2 bases from J, leaving 12 bases between. The chain's CDR3 is CASSTDRSQETQYF. The CDR3 DNA is TGCGCCAGCAGCACAGACCGGTCACAAGAGACCCAGTACTTC.

The chain recombines TRBV28 with TRBJ1-1; D call uncertain. The V gene lost 6 bases and the J gene lost 1 base, with 9 bases spanning the gap. CDR3 length equals 13 residues. CDR1 is MDHEN, CDR2 SYDVKM, per germline. The CDR3 sequence is CASRPSRNTEAFF. The CDR3 DNA reads as TGTGCCAGCAGACCCAGTCGGAACACTGAAGCTTTCTTT.

The chain employs TRBV6-1 and TRBJ1-5; possibly TRBD1 for D (5 bases). From germline, CDR1 is MNHNS and CDR2 SASEGT. The CDR3 has 14 residues. Between the trimmed V and J ends, which lost 2 bases and 6 bases, there was a span of 11 bases. The CDR3 nucleotides are TGTGCCAGCAGTGAACAGGGAGGAGCTCAGCCCCAGCATTTT. Translating it yields CASSEQGGAQPQHF.

The J gene is TRBJ1-1, the V gene TRBV27; D is uncertain. Germline CDR1 MNHEY, CDR2 SMNVEV (reference sequence). The CDR3 is made up of 15 amino acids. Deletions cut 5 bases from V and 2 bases from J, with 15 bases between. The CDR3 reads CASSASRVGNTEAFF. The CDR3 nucleotides read TGTGCCAGCAGTGCCTCCCGGGTCGGCAACACTGAAGCTTTCTTT.

This CDR3 reads CASSLTSGSRSYEQYF. In DNA form, the CDR3 reads TGTGCCAGCAGCCTGACTAGCGGCTCTCGCTCCTACGAGCAGTACTTC. J is TRBJ2-7 and V is TRBV11-2; 9 nucleotides match TRBD2. V shed 5 bases and J 0 bases; nucleotides not matched to a gene: 8. CDR1 and CDR2 from the germline V gene are SGHAT and FQNNGV. The CDR3 has 16 amino acids.

The V gene is TRBV6-1, the J gene TRBJ1-1; 8 bases align to TRBD1. Trimming at V came to 7 bases and at J to 3 bases, leaving 7 bases not matched to a gene. CDR3 size: 14 residues. The germline V gene encodes CDR1 MNHNS and CDR2 SASEGT. The CDR3 is CASTDLDRDTEAFF. The CDR3 coding sequence is TGTGCCAGCACTGATCTGGACAGGGACACTGAAGCTTTCTTT.

The rearrangement joins TRBV2 to TRBJ1-5, with TRBD1 matching over 8 bases. The V gene's germline CDR1 is SNHLY and CDR2 FYNNEI. V was clipped by 6 bases and J by 7 bases; unmatched bases: 11. The CDR3 has 15 amino acids. The CDR3 sequence is CASRGSDRGWQPQHF. For the CDR3, the DNA is TGTGCCAGCAGGGGTTCCGACAGGGGCTGGCAGCCCCAGCATTTT.

The chain joins TRBV6-1 to TRBJ2-5, with 9 bases lining up with TRBD2. Germline lookup yields CDR1 MNHNS and CDR2 SASEGT. CDR3 length equals 14 residues. The junction had 4 bases not matched to a gene; V was cut back by 6 bases and J by 2 bases. CDR3 protein: CASRGAGGQETQYF. The DNA of the CDR3 is TGTGCCAGCAGGGGAGCGGGGGGACAAGAGACCCAGTACTTC.

A few counts support this clone. The gene calls are TRBV18 and TRBJ1-1; D remains ambiguous. Germline V lookup: CDR1 KGHSH, CDR2 LQKENI. CDR3 size: 16 residues. Trimming pared 2 bases from V and 0 bases from J, leaving 13 bases between. The CDR3 sequence is CASSPSLGSMNTEAFF. In DNA, the CDR3 is TGTGCCAGCTCACCATCGCTGGGCAGCATGAACACTGAAGCTTTCTTT.

J is TRBJ1-2 and V is TRBV11-1, with D possibly being TRBD1 (6 bases). Germline V gene data show CDR1 as SGHAT and CDR2 as FQDESV (reference sequence). This CDR3 is built from 13 residues. V was trimmed by 5 bases and J by 4 bases, leaving 11 bases between them. This CDR3 reads CASSPRDIYGYTF. The CDR3 bases are TGTGCCAGCAGCCCCCGGGACATCTATGGCTACACCTTC.